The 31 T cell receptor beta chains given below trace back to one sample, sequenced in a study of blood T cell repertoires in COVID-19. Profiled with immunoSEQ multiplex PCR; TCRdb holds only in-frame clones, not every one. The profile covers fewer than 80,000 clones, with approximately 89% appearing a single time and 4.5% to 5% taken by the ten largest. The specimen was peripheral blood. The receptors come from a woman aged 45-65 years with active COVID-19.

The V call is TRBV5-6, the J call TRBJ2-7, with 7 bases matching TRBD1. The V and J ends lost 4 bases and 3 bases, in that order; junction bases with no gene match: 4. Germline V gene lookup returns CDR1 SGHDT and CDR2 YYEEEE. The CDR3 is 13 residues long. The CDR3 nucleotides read TGTGCCAGCAGCCCGGGACAGAACTACGAGCAGTACTTC. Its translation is CASSPGQNYEQYF.

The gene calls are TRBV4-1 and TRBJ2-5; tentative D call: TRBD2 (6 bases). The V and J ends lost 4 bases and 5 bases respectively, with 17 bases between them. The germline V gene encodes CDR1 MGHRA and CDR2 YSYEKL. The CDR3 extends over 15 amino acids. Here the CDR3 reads CASSPAGNGGETQYF. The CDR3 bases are TGCGCCAGCAGCCCAGCGGGCAATGGGGGGGAGACCCAGTACTTC.

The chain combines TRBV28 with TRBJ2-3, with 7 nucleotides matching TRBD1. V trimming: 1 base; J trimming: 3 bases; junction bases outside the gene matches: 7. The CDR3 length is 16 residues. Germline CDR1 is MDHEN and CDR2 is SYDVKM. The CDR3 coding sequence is TGTGCCAGCAGTTTATCCCCCAGGGACAGTACAGATACGCAGTATTTT. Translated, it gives CASSLSPRDSTDTQYF.

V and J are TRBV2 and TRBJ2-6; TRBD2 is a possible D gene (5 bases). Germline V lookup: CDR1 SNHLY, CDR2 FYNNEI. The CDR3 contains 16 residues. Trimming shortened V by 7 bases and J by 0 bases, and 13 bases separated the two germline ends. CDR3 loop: CASTRDGDSGANVLTF. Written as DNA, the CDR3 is TGTGCCAGCACCCGCGACGGGGACTCTGGGGCCAACGTCCTGACTTTC.

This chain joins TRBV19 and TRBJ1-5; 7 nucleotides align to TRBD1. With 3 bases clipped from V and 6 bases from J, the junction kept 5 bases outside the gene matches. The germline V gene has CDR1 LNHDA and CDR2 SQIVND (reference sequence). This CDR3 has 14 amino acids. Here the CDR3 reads CASSITGAGQPQHF. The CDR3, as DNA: TGTGCCAGTAGTATCACAGGGGCGGGTCAGCCCCAGCATTTT.

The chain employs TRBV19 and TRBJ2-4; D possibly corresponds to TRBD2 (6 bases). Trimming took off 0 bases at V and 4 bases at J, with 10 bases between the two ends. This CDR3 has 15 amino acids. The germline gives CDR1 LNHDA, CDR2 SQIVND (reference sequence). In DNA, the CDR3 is TGTGCCAGTAGTATAGACGGAGGGCAGAAAAACATTCAGTACTTC. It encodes CASSIDGGQKNIQYF.

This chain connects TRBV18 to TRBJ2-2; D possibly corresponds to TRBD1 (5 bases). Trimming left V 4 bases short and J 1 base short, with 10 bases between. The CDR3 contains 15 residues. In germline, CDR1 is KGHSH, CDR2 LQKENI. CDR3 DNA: TGTGCCAGCTCACTCGGCCAGGGGAACACCGGGGAGCTGTTTTTT. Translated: CASSLGQGNTGELFF.

The CDR3 nucleotides read TGTGCCAGCAGTCTCGGACAGGACTACGAGCAGTACTTC. Its translation: CASSLGQDYEQYF. The rearrangement uses TRBV12-3 or TRBV12-4 and TRBJ2-7; 7 positions match TRBD1. The trim removed 5 bases at V and 3 bases at J, leaving 4 bases unmatched. The CDR3 is 13 residues long.

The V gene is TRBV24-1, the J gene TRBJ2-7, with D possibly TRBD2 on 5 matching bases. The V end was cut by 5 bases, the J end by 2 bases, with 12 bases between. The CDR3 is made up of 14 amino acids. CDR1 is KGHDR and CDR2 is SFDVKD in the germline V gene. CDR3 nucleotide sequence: TGTGCCACCAGTGTAGACTACCCCCCCTACGAGCAGTACTTC. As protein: CATSVDYPPYEQYF.

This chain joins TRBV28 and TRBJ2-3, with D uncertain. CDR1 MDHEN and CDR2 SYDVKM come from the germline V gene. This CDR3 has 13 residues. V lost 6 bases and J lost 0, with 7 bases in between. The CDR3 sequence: CASSPPSTDTQYF. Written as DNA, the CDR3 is TGTGCCAGCAGCCCCCCTAGCACAGATACGCAGTATTTT.

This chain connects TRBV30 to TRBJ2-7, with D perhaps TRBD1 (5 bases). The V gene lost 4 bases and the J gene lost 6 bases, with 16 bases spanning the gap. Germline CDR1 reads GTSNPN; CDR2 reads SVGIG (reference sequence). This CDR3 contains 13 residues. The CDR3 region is CAWKTGGRSEQYF. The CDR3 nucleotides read TGTGCCTGGAAAACAGGTGGCCGTTCCGAGCAGTACTTC. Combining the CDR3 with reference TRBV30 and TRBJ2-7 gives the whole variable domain SQTIHQWPATLVQPVGSPLSLECTVEGTSNPNLYWYRQAAGRGLQLLFYSVGIGQISSEVPQNLSASRPQDRQFILSSKKLLLSDSGFYLCAWKTGGRSEQYFGPGTRLTVT.

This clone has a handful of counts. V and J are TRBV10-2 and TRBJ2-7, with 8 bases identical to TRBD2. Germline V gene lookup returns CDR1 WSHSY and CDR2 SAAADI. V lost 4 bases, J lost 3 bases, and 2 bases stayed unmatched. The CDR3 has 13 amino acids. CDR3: CASSVTSDYEQYF. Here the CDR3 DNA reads TGCGCCAGCAGTGTGACTAGCGACTACGAGCAGTACTTC.

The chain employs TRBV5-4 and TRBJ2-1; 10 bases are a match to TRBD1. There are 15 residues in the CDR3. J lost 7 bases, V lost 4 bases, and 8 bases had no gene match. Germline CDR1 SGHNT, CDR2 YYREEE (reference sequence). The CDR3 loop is CASSPRDRGWNEQFF. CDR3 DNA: TGTGCCAGCAGCCCCCGGGACAGGGGTTGGAATGAGCAGTTCTTC.

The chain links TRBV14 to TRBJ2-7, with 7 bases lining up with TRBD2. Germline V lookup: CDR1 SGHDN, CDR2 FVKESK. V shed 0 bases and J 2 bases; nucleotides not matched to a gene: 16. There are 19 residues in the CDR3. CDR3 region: CASSQEGRGEWWRAYEQYF. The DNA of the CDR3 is TGTGCCAGCAGCCAAGAAGGTCGGGGGGAGTGGTGGAGGGCCTACGAGCAGTACTTC. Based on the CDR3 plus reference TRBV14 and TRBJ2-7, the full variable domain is EAGVTQFPSHSVIEKGQTVTLRCDPISGHDNLYWYRRVMGKEIKFLLHFVKESKQDESGMPNNRFLAERTGGTYSTLKVQPAELEDSGVYFCASSQEGRGEWWRAYEQYFGPGTRLTVT.

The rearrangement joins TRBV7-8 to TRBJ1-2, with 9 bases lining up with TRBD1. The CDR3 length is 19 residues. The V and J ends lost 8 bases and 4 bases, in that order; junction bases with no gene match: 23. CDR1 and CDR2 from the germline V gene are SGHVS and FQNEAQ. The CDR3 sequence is CASDLNPRGQGVQGYGYTF. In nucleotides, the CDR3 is TGTGCCAGCGACTTAAATCCGCGGGGACAGGGAGTGCAGGGCTATGGCTACACCTTC.

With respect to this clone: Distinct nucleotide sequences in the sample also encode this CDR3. The CDR3 bases are TGTGCCAGCAGCTTAGCTACTAGCGTGGAGACCCAGTACTTC. It yields the protein CASSLATSVETQYF. The chain links TRBV7-9 to TRBJ2-5; 7 bases line up with TRBD2. With V trimmed by 0 bases and J by 5 bases, 3 bases remained unmatched. The germline CDR1 and CDR2 sequences are SEHNR and FQNEAQ (reference sequence). The CDR3 totals 14 residues.

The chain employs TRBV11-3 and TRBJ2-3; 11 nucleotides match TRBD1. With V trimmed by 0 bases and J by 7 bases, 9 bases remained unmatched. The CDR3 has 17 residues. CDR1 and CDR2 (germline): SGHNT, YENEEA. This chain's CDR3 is CASSLEGTGGSSNTQYF. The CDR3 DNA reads TGTGCCAGCAGCTTAGAGGGGACAGGGGGTTCGTCAAATACGCAGTATTTT.

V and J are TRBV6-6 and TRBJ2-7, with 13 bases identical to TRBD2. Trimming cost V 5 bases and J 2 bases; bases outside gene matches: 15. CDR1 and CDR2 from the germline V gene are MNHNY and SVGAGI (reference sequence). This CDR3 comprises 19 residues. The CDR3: CASSHAPGLAGLFPYEQYF. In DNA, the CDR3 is TGTGCCAGCAGTCACGCACCGGGACTAGCGGGACTCTTCCCCTACGAGCAGTACTTC.

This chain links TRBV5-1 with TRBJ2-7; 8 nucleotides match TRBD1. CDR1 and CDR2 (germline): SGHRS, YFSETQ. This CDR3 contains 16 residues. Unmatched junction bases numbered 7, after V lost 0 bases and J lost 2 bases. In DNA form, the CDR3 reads TGCGCCAGCAGCTTGGCCGGGACAGGCCATGCCTACGAGCAGTACTTC. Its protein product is CASSLAGTGHAYEQYF.

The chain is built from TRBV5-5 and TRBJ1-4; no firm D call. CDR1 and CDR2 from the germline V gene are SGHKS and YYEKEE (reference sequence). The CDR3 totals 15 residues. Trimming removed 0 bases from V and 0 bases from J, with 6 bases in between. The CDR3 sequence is CASSLVLSTNEKLFF. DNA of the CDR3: TGTGCCAGCAGCTTGGTACTTTCAACTAATGAAAAACTGTTTTTT.

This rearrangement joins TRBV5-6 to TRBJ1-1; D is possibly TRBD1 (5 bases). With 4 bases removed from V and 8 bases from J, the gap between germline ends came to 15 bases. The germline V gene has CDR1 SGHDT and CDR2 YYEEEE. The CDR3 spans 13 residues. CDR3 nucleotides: TGTGCCAGCAGCCAGGAGGGGAGAGCCGAAGCTTTCTTT. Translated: CASSQEGRAEAFF.

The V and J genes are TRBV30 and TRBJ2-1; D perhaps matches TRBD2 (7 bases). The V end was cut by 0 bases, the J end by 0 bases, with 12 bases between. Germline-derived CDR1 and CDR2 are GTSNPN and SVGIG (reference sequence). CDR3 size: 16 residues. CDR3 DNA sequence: TGTGCCTGGAGTGTACGGGGGGCGAGCTCCTACAATGAGCAGTTCTTC. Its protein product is CAWSVRGASSYNEQFF.

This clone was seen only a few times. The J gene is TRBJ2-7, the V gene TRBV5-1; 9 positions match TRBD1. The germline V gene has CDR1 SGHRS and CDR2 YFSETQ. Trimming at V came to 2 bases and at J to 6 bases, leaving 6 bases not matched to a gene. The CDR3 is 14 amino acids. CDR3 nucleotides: TGCGCCAGCAGCTTAACTGGGACAGGGTCCGAGCAGTACTTC. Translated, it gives CASSLTGTGSEQYF.

This chain's CDR3 is CASSQVWGAGSQPQHF. CDR3 DNA sequence: TGCGCCAGCAGCCAAGTTTGGGGCGCAGGATCTCAGCCCCAGCATTTT. This chain links TRBV4-1 with TRBJ1-5; D might be TRBD1 (5 bases). Trimming stripped 1 base from V and 6 bases from J, with 16 bases between. CDR3 length: 16 amino acids. Per germline, CDR1 MGHRA and CDR2 YSYEKL.

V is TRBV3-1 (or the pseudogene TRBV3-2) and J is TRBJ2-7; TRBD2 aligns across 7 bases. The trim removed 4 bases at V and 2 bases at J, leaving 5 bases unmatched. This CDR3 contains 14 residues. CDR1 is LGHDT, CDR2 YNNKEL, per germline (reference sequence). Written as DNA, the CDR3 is TGTGCCAGCAGCCGCGGGAGTCTCCCCTACGAGCAGTACTTC. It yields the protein CASSRGSLPYEQYF.

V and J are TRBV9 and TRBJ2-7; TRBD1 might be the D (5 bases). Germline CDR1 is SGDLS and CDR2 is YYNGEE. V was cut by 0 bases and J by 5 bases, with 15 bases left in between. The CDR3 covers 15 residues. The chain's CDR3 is CASSVAPGMRDEQYF. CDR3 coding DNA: TGTGCCAGCAGCGTAGCCCCAGGGATGCGCGACGAGCAGTACTTC. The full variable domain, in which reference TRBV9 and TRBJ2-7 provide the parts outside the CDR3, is DSGVTQTPKHLITATGQRVTLRCSPRSGDLSVYWYQQSLDQGLQFLIQYYNGEERAKGNILERFSAQQFPDLHSELNLSSLELGDSALYFCASSVAPGMRDEQYFGPGTRLTVT.

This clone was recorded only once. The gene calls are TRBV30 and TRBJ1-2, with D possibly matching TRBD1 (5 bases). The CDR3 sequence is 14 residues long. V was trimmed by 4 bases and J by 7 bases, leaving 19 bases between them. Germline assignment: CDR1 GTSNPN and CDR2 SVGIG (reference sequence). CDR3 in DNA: TGTGCCTGGACCCCTCAGGGTCGGGTAGGTGGCTACACCTTC. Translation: CAWTPQGRVGGYTF.

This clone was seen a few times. The CDR3 DNA reads as TGTGCCAGCAGCTTAGGTGGGAGGGCGACCGGGGAGCTGTTTTTT. Translation: CASSLGGRATGELFF. This sequence joins TRBV7-3 and TRBJ2-2; 7 bases are shared with TRBD2. The ends lost 2 bases at V and 5 bases at J; junction bases unmatched: 5. Per germline, CDR1 SGHTA and CDR2 FQGTGA. The CDR3 is made up of 15 amino acids.

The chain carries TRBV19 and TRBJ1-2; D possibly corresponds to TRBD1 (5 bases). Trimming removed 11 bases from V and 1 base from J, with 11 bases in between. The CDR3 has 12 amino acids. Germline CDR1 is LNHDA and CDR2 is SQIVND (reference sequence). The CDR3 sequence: CALKGDNYGYTF. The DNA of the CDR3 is TGTGCCCTCAAAGGGGATAACTATGGCTACACCTTC.

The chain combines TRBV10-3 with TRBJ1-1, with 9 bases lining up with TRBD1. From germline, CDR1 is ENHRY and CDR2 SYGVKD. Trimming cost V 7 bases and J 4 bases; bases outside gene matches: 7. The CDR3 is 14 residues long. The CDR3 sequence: CAITGTGRGTEAFF. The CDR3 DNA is TGTGCCATCACCGGGACAGGGAGAGGCACTGAAGCTTTCTTT.

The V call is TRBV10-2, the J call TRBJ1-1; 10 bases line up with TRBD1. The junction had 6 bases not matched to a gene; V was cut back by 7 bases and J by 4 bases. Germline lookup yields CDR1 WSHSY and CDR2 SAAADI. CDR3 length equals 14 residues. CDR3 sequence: CASTPGQGFTEAFF. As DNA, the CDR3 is TGCGCCAGCACCCCGGGACAGGGGTTCACTGAAGCTTTCTTT.